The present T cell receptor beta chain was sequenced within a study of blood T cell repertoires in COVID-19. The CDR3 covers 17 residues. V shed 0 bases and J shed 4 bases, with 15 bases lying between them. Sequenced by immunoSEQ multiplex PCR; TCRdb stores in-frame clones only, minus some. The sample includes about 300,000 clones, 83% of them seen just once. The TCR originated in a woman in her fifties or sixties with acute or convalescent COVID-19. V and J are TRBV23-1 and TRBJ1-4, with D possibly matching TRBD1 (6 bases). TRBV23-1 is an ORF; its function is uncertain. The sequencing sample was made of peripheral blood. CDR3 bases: TGCGCCAGCAGTCAATCCGGGGGGGCAGGCGGTAATGAAAAACTGTTTTTT. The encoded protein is CASSQSGGAGGNEKLFF.